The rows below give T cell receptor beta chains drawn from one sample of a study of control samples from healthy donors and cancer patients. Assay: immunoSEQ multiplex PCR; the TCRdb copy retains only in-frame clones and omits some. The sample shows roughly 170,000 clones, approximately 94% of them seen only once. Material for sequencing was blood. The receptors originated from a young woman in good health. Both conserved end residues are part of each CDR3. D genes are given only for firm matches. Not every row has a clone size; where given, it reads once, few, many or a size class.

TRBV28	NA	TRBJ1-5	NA	CASTSGFQPQHF	TGTGCCAGCACCTCTGGATTTCAGCCCCAGCATTTT
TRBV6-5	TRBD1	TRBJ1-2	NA	CASMSGQGRSGYTF	TGTGCCAGCATGTCGGGACAGGGGAGGTCTGGCTACACCTTC
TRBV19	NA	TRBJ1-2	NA	CASSPTDRNYGYTF	TGTGCCAGTAGTCCAACGGACAGAAACTATGGCTACACCTTC
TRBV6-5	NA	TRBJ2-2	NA	CASSYVRDSSPGELFF	TGTGCCAGCAGTTACGTCAGGGATTCCAGTCCGGGGGAGCTGTTTTTT
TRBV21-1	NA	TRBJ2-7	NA	CASRLNRRADRFSYEQYF	TGTGCCAGCAGGCTAAACCGGCGCGCGGACAGGTTTTCTTACGAGCAGTACTTC
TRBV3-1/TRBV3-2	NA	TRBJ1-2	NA	CASSQLDRNYGYTF	TGTGCCAGCAGCCAACTGGACAGAAACTATGGCTACACCTTC
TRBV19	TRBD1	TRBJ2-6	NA	CASSTDRVSGANVLTF	TGTGCCAGTAGTACCGACAGGGTATCTGGGGCCAACGTCCTGACTTTC
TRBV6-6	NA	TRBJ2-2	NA	CASSGSANTGELFF	TGTGCCAGCAGCGGGAGCGCGAACACCGGGGAGCTGTTTTTT
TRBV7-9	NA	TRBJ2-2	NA	CASSLGPTNGELFF	TGTGCCAGCAGCCTCGGGCCAACCAACGGGGAGCTGTTTTTT
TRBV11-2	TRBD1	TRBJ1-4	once	CASSLYSGTGDEKLFF	TGTGCCAGCAGCCTTTACTCCGGGACAGGGGATGAAAAACTGTTTTTT
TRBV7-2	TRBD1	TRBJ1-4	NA	CASSWGTDEKLFF	TGTGCCAGCAGCTGGGGGACAGACGAAAAACTGTTTTTT
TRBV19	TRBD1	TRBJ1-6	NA	CASSLQGWGSPLHF	TGTGCCAGTAGTCTACAGGGGTGGGGTTCACCCCTCCACTTT
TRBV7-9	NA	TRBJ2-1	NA	CASSSPVPTGWLTYNEQFF	TGTGCCAGCAGCTCCCCCGTACCAACAGGGTGGTTAACCTACAATGAGCAGTTCTTC
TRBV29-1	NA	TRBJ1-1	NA	CSVVGTPNTEAFF	TGCAGCGTTGTAGGGACACCGAACACTGAAGCTTTCTTT
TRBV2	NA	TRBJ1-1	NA	CASSVGSMNTEAFF	TGTGCCAGCAGTGTGGGCAGCATGAACACTGAAGCTTTCTTT
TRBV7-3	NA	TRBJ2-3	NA	CASSLTGIQPDTQYF	TGTGCCAGCAGCTTAACAGGGATCCAGCCAGATACGCAGTATTTT
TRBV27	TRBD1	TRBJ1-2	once	CASSLSTGGYGYTF	TGTGCCAGCAGTTTGTCGACAGGGGGTTATGGCTACACCTTC
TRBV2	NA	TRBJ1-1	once	CASSGGHGSTEKAFF	TGTGCCAGCAGTGGGGGGCACGGCAGTACCGAGAAAGCTTTCTTT
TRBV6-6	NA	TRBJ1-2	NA	CASSYPPAQGSYGYTF	TGTGCCAGCAGTTACCCCCCGGCGCAGGGGTCCTATGGCTACACCTTC
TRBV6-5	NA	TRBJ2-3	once	CASRRGSTDTQYF	TGTGCCAGCCGTAGAGGGTCCACAGATACGCAGTATTTT
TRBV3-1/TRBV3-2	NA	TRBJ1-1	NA	CASSGPRATEAFF	TGTGCCAGCAGTGGTCCACGGGCCACTGAAGCTTTCTTT
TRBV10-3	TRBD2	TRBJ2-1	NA	CAISPSGKNTGNEQFF	TGTGCCATCAGCCCTAGCGGGAAGAACACGGGGAATGAGCAGTTCTTC